These T cell receptor beta chains were read from a single sample in a study of response to subunit inactivated influenza vaccine. Using its own MiXCR run on the RT-PCR reads, TCRdb lists one record per CDR3 protein. The sample has over 650,000 distinct CDR3 sequences; less than 20% are singletons. The specimen was PBMCs from blood, collected roughly 5 days after vaccination. The receptors were gathered from a man aged 45-65 years who received an inactivated influenza vaccine. Each CDR3 is given with its conserved first and last residue. The D gene is left open where the match is weak. Size is stated for part of the rows, as once, few or many counts, or as a class when the clone is expanded.

many | TRBJ1-6 | NA | TRBV12-3/TRBV12-4 | TGTGCCAGCAGAGAGGACCGGAGCTCCTATAATTCACCCCTCCACTTT | CASREDRSSYNSPLHF
NA | TRBJ2-7 | NA | TRBV5-1 | TGCGCCAGCAGCCCAAGGCGACTCTCCTACGAGCAGTACTTC | CASSPRRLSYEQYF
NA | TRBJ2-7 | TRBD1 | TRBV13 | TGTGCCAGCAGCTTAAGGCGTATACCCGGACAGGTCTACGAGCAGTACTTC | CASSLRRIPGQVYEQYF
NA | TRBJ2-5 | NA | TRBV28 | TGTGCCAGCAGTTTATCAGGGATGCGATCTCAAGAGACCCAGTACTTC | CASSLSGMRSQETQYF
NA | TRBJ2-1 | TRBD2 | TRBV7-9 | TGTGCCAGCAACCTAGCGGGTCCTTACAATGAGCAGTTCTTC | CASNLAGPYNEQFF
NA | TRBJ1-2 | NA | TRBV5-6 | TGTGCCAGCAGCTCTCAAACCAGGAGGTACCAGAATAACTATGGCTACACCTTC | CASSSQTRRYQNNYGYTF
few | TRBJ1-4 | NA | TRBV20-1 | TGCAGTGCAAACCTGAATGAAAAACTGTTTTTT | CSANLNEKLFF
few | TRBJ1-1 | NA | TRBV20-1 | TGCAGTGCTGAGACAGCCCGTCGCCTAGCTTTCTTT | CSAETARRLAFF
NA | TRBJ1-5 | TRBD1 | TRBV7-2 | TGTGCCAGCAGCGACAGGGTTGGAAGCAATCAGCCCCAGCATTTT | CASSDRVGSNQPQHF
few | TRBJ2-5 | NA | TRBV7-2 | TGTGCCAGCAGTCAATCGGGGATTTCACAAGAGACCCAGTACTTC | CASSQSGISQETQYF